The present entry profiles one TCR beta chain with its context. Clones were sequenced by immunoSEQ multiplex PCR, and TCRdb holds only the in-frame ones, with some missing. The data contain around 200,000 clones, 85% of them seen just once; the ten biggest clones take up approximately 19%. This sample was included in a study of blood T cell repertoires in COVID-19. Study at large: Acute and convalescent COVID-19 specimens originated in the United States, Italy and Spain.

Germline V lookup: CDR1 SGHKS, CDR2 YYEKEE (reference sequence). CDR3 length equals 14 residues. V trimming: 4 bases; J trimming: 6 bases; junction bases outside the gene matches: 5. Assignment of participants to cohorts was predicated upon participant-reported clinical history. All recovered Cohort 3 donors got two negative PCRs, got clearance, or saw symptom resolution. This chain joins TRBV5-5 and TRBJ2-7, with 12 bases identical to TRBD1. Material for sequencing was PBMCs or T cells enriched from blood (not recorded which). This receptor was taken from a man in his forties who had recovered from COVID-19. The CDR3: CASSRGQGAFEQYF. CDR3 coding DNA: TGTGCCAGCAGCCGGGGACAGGGGGCTTTCGAGCAGTACTTC.